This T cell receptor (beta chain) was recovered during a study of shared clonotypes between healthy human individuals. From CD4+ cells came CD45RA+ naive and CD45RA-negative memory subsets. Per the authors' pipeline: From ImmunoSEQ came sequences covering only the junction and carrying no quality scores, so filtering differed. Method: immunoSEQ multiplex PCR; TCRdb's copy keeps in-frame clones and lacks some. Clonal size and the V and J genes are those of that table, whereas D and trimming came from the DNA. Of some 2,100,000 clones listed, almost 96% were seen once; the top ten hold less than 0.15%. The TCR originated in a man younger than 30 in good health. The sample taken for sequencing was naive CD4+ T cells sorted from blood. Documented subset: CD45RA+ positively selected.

The CDR3 DNA reads as TGTGCCAGCAGCTTAAGGTCGGGGGGCTCCTACGAGCAGTACTTC. Translated, it gives CASSLRSGGSYEQYF. The rearrangement links TRBV7-2 to TRBJ2-7; 7 bases agree with TRBD2. Germline trimming cut 2 bases from V and 0 bases from J; bases unmatched to any gene: 4. The CDR3 loop spans 15 amino acids. Per germline, CDR1 SGHTA and CDR2 FQGNSA.